Listed here are 7 T cell receptor beta chains from one sample, sequenced in a study of blood T cell repertoires in COVID-19. TCRdb keeps only in-frame clones here, not all; method: immunoSEQ multiplex PCR. The sample has 250,000 to 350,000 clones, approximately 86% seen once. The sample consisted of peripheral blood. The receptors derive from a man younger than 35 with active or convalescent COVID-19.

The chain carries TRBV19 and TRBJ1-2, with 8 bases matching TRBD1. Germline V CDR1 and CDR2: LNHDA, SQIVND (reference sequence). The CDR3 length is 13 residues. The V and J ends lost 6 bases and 8 bases, in that order; junction bases with no gene match: 8. The CDR3 spells CASRTGQAKGYTF. CDR3 nucleotides: TGTGCCAGTAGAACGGGACAGGCGAAGGGCTACACCTTC. Drawing the rest from reference TRBV19 and TRBJ1-2, the complete variable domain is DGGITQSPKYLFRKEGQNVTLSCEQNLNHDAMYWYRQDPGQGLRLIYYSQIVNDFQKGDIAEGYSVSREKKESFPLTVTSAQKNPTAFYLCASRTGQAKGYTFGSGTRLTVV.

In this sample, this clone turned up a few times. This chain joins TRBV7-2 and TRBJ2-7; TRBD1 matches at 10 bases. Germline V gene sequence: CDR1 SGHTA, CDR2 FQGNSA. The V segment lost 4 bases and the J segment 2 bases; nucleotides outside the gene matches: 2. The CDR3 length is 14 residues. In DNA, the CDR3 is TGTGCCAGCAGCTACGGGACAGGGGCCTACGAGCAGTACTTC. Translated, it gives CASSYGTGAYEQYF. Using reference TRBV7-2 and TRBJ2-7 for the parts outside the CDR3, the full variable domain is GAGVSQSPSNKVTEKGKDVELRCDPISGHTALYWYRQSLGQGLEFLIYFQGNSAPDKSGLPSDRFSAERTGGSVSTLTIQRTQQEDSAVYLCASSYGTGAYEQYFGPGTRLTVT.

The count of this clone is one. The chain joins TRBV15 to TRBJ1-4; 7 bases map to TRBD1. J gave up 8 bases and V 3 bases, and 15 bases lay outside the gene matches. The germline V gene encodes CDR1 LNHNV and CDR2 YYDKDF (reference sequence). The CDR3 runs 17 residues. Written as DNA, the CDR3 is TGTGCCACCAGCAGCAGAGGTCAACAGGGGAGACGGGAAAAACTGTTTTTT. Amino acids: CATSSRGQQGRREKLFF.

V usage is TRBV4-2 and J usage is TRBJ2-1; 10 bases are shared with TRBD2. CDR3 length equals 16 residues. CDR1 and CDR2 (germline): LGHNA, YNFKEQ. The junction had 13 bases not matched to a gene; V was cut back by 0 bases and J by 14 bases. In nucleotides, the CDR3 is TGTGCCAGCAGCCAAGAAGGTCCAGCGGGAGGGCTAGAAGAGTTCTTC. Protein: CASSQEGPAGGLEEFF.

The CDR3 reads CSVGTSGNTGELFF. Here the CDR3 DNA reads TGCAGCGTTGGAACTAGCGGGAACACCGGGGAGCTGTTTTTT. The V gene is TRBV29-1, the J gene TRBJ2-2; 8 nucleotides match TRBD2. Germline V gene lookup returns CDR1 SQVTM and CDR2 ANQGSEA. The ends lost 4 bases at V and 1 base at J; junction bases unmatched: 2. The CDR3 loop spans 14 amino acids.

The genes are TRBV6-4 and TRBJ1-2, with 7 bases fitting TRBD1. CDR1 and CDR2 (germline): MRHNA, SNTAGT. The CDR3 has 15 residues. V trimming: 10 bases; J trimming: 4 bases; junction bases outside the gene matches: 15. CDR3 sequence: CANPGTEPPGYGYTF. CDR3 in DNA: TGTGCCAACCCCGGGACAGAACCTCCTGGCTATGGCTACACCTTC.

The chain recombines TRBV6-1 with TRBJ1-4, with 10 bases lining up with TRBD1. The germline V gene has CDR1 MNHNS and CDR2 SASEGT. The CDR3 sequence is 16 residues long. After removal of 2 bases from V and 2 bases from J, the junction contained 2 bases not matched to a gene. The CDR3 reads CASSEMTGGTNEKLFF. The DNA for the CDR3 is TGTGCCAGCAGTGAAATGACAGGGGGCACTAATGAAAAACTGTTTTTT.